What follows is one T cell receptor beta chain and its context. This CDR3 region has 14 residues. V lost 2 bases, J lost 1 base, and 9 bases lay in between. Germline lookup yields CDR1 MNHEY and CDR2 SMNVEV (reference sequence). The data stem from a study of blood T cell repertoires in COVID-19. About the study: Both acute and convalescent COVID-19 samples were obtained from the United States, Italy and Spain.

Profiled with immunoSEQ multiplex PCR; TCRdb holds only in-frame clones, not every one. The sample holds roughly 87,000 clones; roughly 70% are singletons and the top ten take around 14%. The TCR was taken from a woman aged 80 or over with acute or convalescent COVID-19. Material: peripheral blood. This rearrangement joins TRBV27 to TRBJ2-7, with D maybe TRBD2 (6 bases). DNA of the CDR3: TGTGCCAGCAGTTTACGGGAGAATTCCTACGAGCAGTACTTC. It yields the protein CASSLRENSYEQYF.